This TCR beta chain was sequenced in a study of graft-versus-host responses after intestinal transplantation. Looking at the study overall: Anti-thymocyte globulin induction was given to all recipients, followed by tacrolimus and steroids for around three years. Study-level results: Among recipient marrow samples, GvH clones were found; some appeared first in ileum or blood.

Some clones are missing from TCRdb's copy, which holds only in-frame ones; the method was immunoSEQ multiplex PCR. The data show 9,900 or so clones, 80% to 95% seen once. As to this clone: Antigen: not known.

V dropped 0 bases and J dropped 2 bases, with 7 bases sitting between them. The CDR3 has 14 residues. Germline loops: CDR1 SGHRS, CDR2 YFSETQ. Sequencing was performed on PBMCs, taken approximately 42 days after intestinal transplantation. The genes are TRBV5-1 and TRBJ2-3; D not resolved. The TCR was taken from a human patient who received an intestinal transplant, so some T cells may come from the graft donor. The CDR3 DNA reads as TGCGCCAGCAGCTTGGGGACCCCCACAGATACGCAGTATTTT. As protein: CASSLGTPTDTQYF.